Listed below are T cell receptor beta chains from one sample, sequenced in a study of control samples from healthy donors and cancer patients. Libraries were prepared by immunoSEQ multiplex PCR; TCRdb keeps only in-frame clonotypes and omits some of them. The data show about 38,000 clones, around four fifths seen once. Sequencing used PBMCs. These receptors were taken from a woman aged 55 to 70 with lung cancer. Both conserved end residues are part of each CDR3. Each record gives: V gene, D gene, clone size, J gene, CDR3 DNA, CDR3 protein. D genes are given only for firm matches. Clone size appears in some rows only: once, few, many, or a class for an expanded clone.

>TRBV28|NA|NA|TRBJ1-5
TGTGCCAGCAGTTCCAATTATTATAGCAATCAGCCCCAGCATTTT
CASSSNYYSNQPQHF
>TRBV5-1|NA|once|TRBJ2-7
TGCGCCAGCAGCGGGGCCGGCGGGAACTACGAGCAGTACTTC
CASSGAGGNYEQYF
>TRBV13|NA|NA|TRBJ2-5
TGTGCCAGCAGCACCACGTTTCAAGAGACCCAGTACTTC
CASSTTFQETQYF
>TRBV24-1|NA|NA|TRBJ2-3
TGTGCCACCAGTGGAGGGGACGGGACTAGCACAGATACGCAGTATTTT
CATSGGDGTSTDTQYF
>TRBV30|TRBD2|NA|TRBJ2-7
TGTGCCTGGGGAAGGACTAGCGGGACCGAGCAGTACTTC
CAWGRTSGTEQYF
>TRBV19|NA|once|TRBJ2-1
TGTGCCAGTAGTCAGCAGGGAGGTTCCTACAATGAGCAGTTCTTC
CASSQQGGSYNEQFF
>TRBV29-1|NA|NA|TRBJ2-1
TGCAGCGTTGACCTGGGCCGCAATGAGCAGTTCTTC
CSVDLGRNEQFF
>TRBV18|TRBD1|NA|TRBJ1-1
TGTGCCAGCTCACCGGGACAGTCGGCCACTGAAGCTTTCTTT
CASSPGQSATEAFF
>TRBV7-9|NA|NA|TRBJ1-1
TGTGCCAGCAGCTTAAAGGGGGGCACTGAAGCTTTCTTT
CASSLKGGTEAFF
>TRBV5-1|NA|NA|TRBJ1-1
TGCGCCAGCAGCTCCGGGGAGTTGAACACTGAAGCTTTCTTT
CASSSGELNTEAFF
>TRBV6-5|NA|NA|TRBJ1-5
TGTGCCAGCAAGGGCGGACAGCTCAATCAGCCCCAGCATTTT
CASKGGQLNQPQHF
>TRBV13|NA|once|TRBJ1-2
TGTGCCAGCAGCCCCCGAGGCGGTAACTATGGCTACACCTTC
CASSPRGGNYGYTF
>TRBV9|NA|NA|TRBJ2-3
TGTGCCAGCAGCGGCGCATGGCGGAGTGGCACAGATACGCAGTATTTT
CASSGAWRSGTDTQYF
>TRBV7-9|NA|NA|TRBJ1-4
TGTGCCAGCAGCCCTAGAGATACTGGGGAAAAACTGTTTTTT
CASSPRDTGEKLFF
>TRBV2|NA|NA|TRBJ1-4
TGTGCCAGCAGCGCTCGGACAGAGAAAAAACTGTTTTTT
CASSARTEKKLFF
>TRBV6-5|NA|NA|TRBJ1-2
TGTGCCAGCAGTTCGTCCCAGGGGTATGGCTACACCTTC
CASSSSQGYGYTF
>TRBV20-1|NA|NA|TRBJ1-2
TGCAGTGCTGAGCCCGCAAATGGCTACACCTTC
CSAEPANGYTF
>TRBV30|NA|NA|TRBJ1-1
TGTGCCTGGAGTGGTGGGCCAGCCGGAGAAGCTTTCTTT
CAWSGGPAGEAFF
>TRBV27|NA|NA|TRBJ1-2
TGTGCCAGCACCACCGGGACACAGAACTATGGCTACACCTTC
CASTTGTQNYGYTF
>TRBV7-2|TRBD1|NA|TRBJ1-2
TGTGCCAGCAGCTTATCCGGACAGGGCCATGGCTACACCTTC
CASSLSGQGHGYTF
>TRBV2|TRBD2|NA|TRBJ2-3
TGTGCCAGCAGCCAAGCGGGGGTGGCAGATACGCAGTATTTT
CASSQAGVADTQYF
>TRBV27|NA|few|TRBJ2-2
TGTGCCAGCAGTTCCCCGTCTTTAGGGGGAGGTACCGGGGAGCTGTTTTTT
CASSSPSLGGGTGELFF
>TRBV15|TRBD2|NA|TRBJ2-1
TGTGCCACCAGCCCCGGGACTAGCGGGAACCATGAGCAGTTCTTC
CATSPGTSGNHEQFF
>TRBV18|NA|NA|TRBJ1-1
TGTGCCAGCTCACCAGGCGGAGACACTGAAGCTTTCTTT
CASSPGGDTEAFF
>TRBV6-6|TRBD2|NA|TRBJ2-1
TGTGCCAGCAGTAGAGGGACTAGCGGATCCTACAATGAGCAGTTCTTC
CASSRGTSGSYNEQFF
>TRBV9|NA|NA|TRBJ1-2
TGTGCCAGCAGGTCCGACATCACTTATGGCTACACCTTC
CASRSDITYGYTF
>TRBV5-4|NA|NA|TRBJ2-2
TGTGCCAGCAGCTGGGCAGGGCTCGGGGCCGGGGAGCTGTTTTTT
CASSWAGLGAGELFF
>TRBV13|NA|once|TRBJ2-3
TGTGCCAGCAGCCCCCCCTCGGGAGTTGGAGATACGCAGTATTTT
CASSPPSGVGDTQYF
>TRBV5-1|NA|few|TRBJ2-5
TGCGCCAGCAGCCTTCTTGGACAGCCTCAACAAGAGACCCAGTACTTC
CASSLLGQPQQETQYF
>TRBV7-2|NA|NA|TRBJ1-5
TGTGCCAGCAGCTTAGATGGCCAGCCCCAGCATTTT
CASSLDGQPQHF
>TRBV7-9|NA|NA|TRBJ2-4
TGTGCCAGCAGCTTTCCGGTGGGGAACATTCAGTACTTC
CASSFPVGNIQYF
>TRBV12-3/TRBV12-4|NA|few|TRBJ1-2
TGTGCCAGCAGTTTAGGGGGCGGCTCCGGCTACACCTTC
CASSLGGGSGYTF
>TRBV2|NA|NA|TRBJ2-2
TGTGCCAGCAGTCGAGATTACACCGGGGAGCTGTTTTTT
CASSRDYTGELFF